This T cell receptor (beta chain) was identified during a study of blood T cell repertoires in COVID-19. Study summary: The samples span acute and convalescent COVID-19 from the United States, Italy and Spain.

The CDR3 contains 14 residues. V was trimmed by 6 bases and J by 4 bases, leaving 15 bases between them. Germline loops: CDR1 SNHLY, CDR2 FYNNEI. Sequencing used immunoSEQ multiplex PCR; TCRdb keeps in-frame clones, though not all of them. Of over 120,000 clones listed, 75% to 80% are singletons. Sequencing used PBMCs or T cells enriched from blood (not recorded which). The chain has TRBV2 and TRBJ1-2, with D possibly matching TRBD1 (5 bases). The receptor's source is a woman aged 50 to 60 who had recovered from COVID-19. This CDR3 is CASSGDWGPYGYTF. For the CDR3, the DNA is TGTGCCAGCAGCGGGGACTGGGGTCCCTATGGCTACACCTTC.